These 17 T cell receptor beta chains were sequenced from one sample in a study of shared clonotypes between healthy human individuals. Repertoires were generated with immunoSEQ multiplex PCR, while TCRdb's copy carries only in-frame clones and drops some. The profile shows 2 million to 2.5 million clones, 85% to 95% of them singletons. The sample consisted of naive CD4+ T cells sorted from blood. Subset defined: CD45RA+ positively selected. These receptors were taken from a man aged 18-30 years in good health.

The chain joins TRBV6-6 to TRBJ1-6, with D perhaps TRBD1 (5 bases). V lost 6 bases and J 7 bases, leaving 7 bases between the germline ends. The germline gives CDR1 MNHNY, CDR2 SVGAGI (reference sequence). This CDR3 comprises 12 residues. CDR3 loop: CASRGANSPLHF. The CDR3, as DNA: TGTGCCAGCAGAGGGGCAAATTCACCCCTCCACTTT.

The chain combines TRBV7-9 with TRBJ2-7; a possible D gene is TRBD1 (6 bases). Germline V gives CDR1 SEHNR, CDR2 FQNEAQ (reference sequence). The CDR3 sequence is 16 residues long. Trimming pared 4 bases from V and 6 bases from J, leaving 22 bases between. Here the CDR3 reads CASSSGSTPGEGEQYF. The CDR3 nucleotides are TGTGCCAGCAGCTCCGGGTCTACCCCAGGGGAAGGCGAGCAGTACTTC.

The chain carries TRBV9 and TRBJ2-5, with TRBD1 as a possible D gene (5 bases). CDR3 length: 15 residues. Germline lookup yields CDR1 SGDLS and CDR2 YYNGEE. The V gene lost 2 bases and the J gene lost 5 bases, with 16 bases spanning the gap. This CDR3 is CASSVGPSPWETQYF. The CDR3 DNA follows: TGTGCCAGCAGCGTGGGGCCCTCTCCCTGGGAGACCCAGTACTTC.

This chain links TRBV27 with TRBJ1-6, with TRBD1 matching 10 bases. V lost 5 bases, J lost 6 bases, and 7 bases stayed unmatched. The CDR3 sequence is 16 residues long. The germline V gene encodes CDR1 MNHEY and CDR2 SMNVEV (reference sequence). Here the CDR3 reads CASSAFRDRGNSPLHF. The CDR3 bases are TGTGCCAGCAGTGCGTTCCGGGACAGGGGTAATTCACCCCTCCACTTT.

The chain joins TRBV18 to TRBJ2-5, with a weak D call TRBD1 (6 bases). The CDR3 is 15 amino acids. The germline V gene has CDR1 KGHSH and CDR2 LQKENI. Between the trimmed V and J ends, which lost 4 bases and 4 bases, there was a span of 16 bases. The CDR3 loop is CASSLKGGETETQYF. CDR3 DNA: TGTGCCAGCTCACTTAAAGGGGGAGAAACAGAGACCCAGTACTTC.

The V call is TRBV7-9, the J call TRBJ1-2; a weak D match, TRBD1 (5 bases). Trimming left V 1 base short and J 3 bases short, with 6 bases between. Germline CDR1 and CDR2: SEHNR and FQNEAQ (reference sequence). The CDR3 sequence is 13 residues long. CDR3 coding DNA: TGTGCCAGCAGCTTAGTGGGACACTATGGCTACACCTTC. Translated, it gives CASSLVGHYGYTF.

The chain joins TRBV29-1 to TRBJ1-1, with 9 bases that match TRBD1. V lost 3 bases, J lost 4 bases, and 3 bases stayed unmatched. The CDR3 is made up of 13 amino acids. CDR1 SQVTM and CDR2 ANQGSEA come from the germline V gene. Written as DNA, the CDR3 is TGCAGCGTTGATGGGACAGGGTTCACTGAAGCTTTCTTT. It translates to CSVDGTGFTEAFF.

This clone was counted a few times. This CDR3 is also generated by other DNA sequences in the sample. The chain is built from TRBV5-1 and TRBJ1-3, with D perhaps matching TRBD1 (6 bases). Germline CDR1 and CDR2: SGHRS and YFSETQ. The CDR3 runs to 14 residues. Deletions cut 0 bases from V and 4 bases from J, with 8 bases between. The CDR3 is CASSLGQVGNTIYF. CDR3 in DNA: TGCGCCAGCAGCTTGGGACAGGTCGGAAACACCATATATTTT.

The chain recombines TRBV7-2 with TRBJ1-2; D ambiguous. V lost 1 base to trimming and J lost 5 bases, with 17 bases between them. Germline V gives CDR1 SGHTA, CDR2 FQGNSA. The CDR3 totals 16 residues. Written as DNA, the CDR3 is TGTGCCAGCAGCTTAGAATCGACACTTGGGGTATATGGCTACACCTTC. It codes for CASSLESTLGVYGYTF. The full variable domain, completed using reference TRBV7-2 and TRBJ1-2, is GAGVSQSPSNKVTEKGKDVELRCDPISGHTALYWYRQSLGQGLEFLIYFQGNSAPDKSGLPSDRFSAERTGGSVSTLTIQRTQQEDSAVYLCASSLESTLGVYGYTFGSGTRLTVV.

The V call is TRBV4-1, the J call TRBJ1-2; no definite D call. The CDR3 loop spans 11 amino acids. V lost 5 bases to trimming and J lost 3 bases, with 4 bases between them. Per the germline V gene, CDR1 is MGHRA and CDR2 is YSYEKL. CDR3 coding DNA: TGCGCCAGCAGCGCTTACTATGGCTACACCTTC. It specifies CASSAYYGYTF.

The V and J genes are TRBV10-2 and TRBJ1-6; 7 nucleotides align to TRBD1. In germline, CDR1 is WSHSY, CDR2 SAAADI. The CDR3 has 12 residues. Trimming cost V 6 bases and J 8 bases; bases outside gene matches: 1. As DNA, the CDR3 is TGCGCCAGCAGGCAGGGGGATTCACCCCTCCACTTT. Translation: CASRQGDSPLHF.

As to this clone: This same CDR3 is encoded by further DNA sequences in the sample. The chain employs TRBV9 and TRBJ2-3, with 7 bases fitting TRBD2. The CDR3 sequence is 15 residues long. The trim removed 4 bases at V and 0 bases at J, leaving 5 bases unmatched. Germline CDR1 and CDR2: SGDLS and YYNGEE. CDR3 protein: CASSLRGVSTDTQYF. The CDR3 DNA follows: TGTGCCAGCAGCCTTCGGGGGGTTAGCACAGATACGCAGTATTTT.

The chain is built from TRBV2 and TRBJ1-4; TRBD1 aligns across 7 bases. The CDR3 sequence is 14 residues long. J gave up 7 bases and V 7 bases, and 9 bases lay outside the gene matches. CDR1 SNHLY and CDR2 FYNNEI come from the germline V gene. The CDR3 region has the DNA TGTGCCAGCACCACACAGGGGAGGAGTGAAAAACTGTTTTTT. It specifies CASTTQGRSEKLFF.

In its sample, this clone was seen once. The chain joins TRBV18 to TRBJ2-7, with D possibly matching TRBD2 (5 bases). Trimming pared 5 bases from V and 2 bases from J, leaving 13 bases between. This CDR3 is built from 14 residues. In germline, CDR1 is KGHSH, CDR2 LQKENI. The CDR3 reads CASSKRTGTYEQYF. CDR3 DNA: TGTGCCAGCTCAAAACGGACTGGAACCTACGAGCAGTACTTC.

This sequence joins TRBV5-5 and TRBJ2-3; D remains unclear. The CDR3 totals 16 residues. Trimming pared 1 base from V and 2 bases from J, leaving 14 bases between. Germline V gene sequence: CDR1 SGHKS, CDR2 YYEKEE (reference sequence). CDR3 protein: CASSLLTVAFTDTQYF. CDR3 sequence (DNA): TGTGCCAGCAGCTTGCTTACTGTGGCGTTCACAGATACGCAGTATTTT.

This sequence joins TRBV5-1 and TRBJ2-6; 8 nucleotides line up with TRBD1. Looked up from germline, CDR1 is SGHRS and CDR2 is YFSETQ. Trimming cost V 1 base and J 4 bases; bases outside gene matches: 7. The CDR3 consists of 17 residues. CDR3 sequence reads: CASSLWGQATGANVLTF. The DNA of the CDR3 is TGCGCCAGCAGCTTGTGGGGACAGGCCACCGGGGCCAACGTCCTGACTTTC.

This clone showed up just once. The same CDR3 arises from other DNA sequences in this sample as well. J is TRBJ1-5 and V is TRBV4-1; D possibly corresponds to TRBD1 (5 bases). The germline V gene has CDR1 MGHRA and CDR2 YSYEKL. CDR3 length equals 15 residues. The V and J ends lost 0 bases and 4 bases respectively, with 10 bases between them. The CDR3 is CASSQEGGGNQPQHF. In nucleotides, the CDR3 is TGCGCCAGCAGCCAAGAGGGTGGGGGAAATCAGCCCCAGCATTTT.